Each of the 15 T cell receptor beta chains below was sequenced from the same sample in a study of human T cells and chemical hapten exposure. Before extraction, the whole blood was not fractionated, and total RNA was taken from it. TCRdb redid the calling of the 5' RACE reads with MiXCR, one entry per CDR3 protein. Of over 95,000 distinct CDR3 sequences listed, more than 15% were seen once; the top ten hold around 2.8%. Source of these receptors: a human donor in good health.

This clonotype has a handful of counts. V usage is TRBV18 and J usage is TRBJ2-6; 8 positions match TRBD1. The CDR3 sequence is 16 residues long. The V gene's germline CDR1 is KGHSH and CDR2 LQKENI. V was clipped by 3 bases and J by 0 bases; unmatched bases: 1. This chain's CDR3 is CASSPGQVSGANVLTF. The CDR3 nucleotides read TGTGCCAGCTCACCGGGACAGGTCTCTGGGGCCAACGTCCTGACTTTC.

This clonotype has just a few counts. The rearrangement links TRBV24-1 to TRBJ2-7; D is unclear. The V gene lost 2 bases and the J gene lost 1 base, with 11 bases spanning the gap. This CDR3 is 15 amino acids long. Germline CDR1 reads KGHDR; CDR2 reads SFDVKD. The CDR3 is CATSDSRTRSYEQYF. The CDR3 DNA is TGTGCCACCAGTGATTCCCGAACCAGGTCCTACGAGCAGTACTTC.

This clonotype was recorded at least ten times. The chain employs TRBV2 and TRBJ2-1; 8 positions agree with TRBD2. V lost 6 bases and J lost 0; bases outside the gene matches: 1. The CDR3 covers 14 residues. Germline V gene sequence: CDR1 SNHLY, CDR2 FYNNEI. CDR3 coding DNA: TGTGCCAGCAGGGGGACTAGCTCCTACAATGAGCAGTTCTTC. Its protein product is CASRGTSSYNEQFF.

CDR3 nucleotides: TGCAGTGCTCCCCCCAGGTCGGCCACTGAAGCTTTCTTT. It encodes CSAPPRSATEAFF. The chain joins TRBV20-1 to TRBJ1-1; D not resolved. The CDR3 consists of 13 residues. Germline-derived CDR1 and CDR2 are DFQATT and SNEGSKA (reference sequence). The V gene lost 5 bases and the J gene lost 4 bases, with 14 bases spanning the gap.

This chain uses TRBV5-1 with TRBJ1-1, with 10 bases lining up with TRBD1. The CDR3 sequence is 14 residues long. Trimming removed 2 bases from V and 7 bases from J; junction bases left unmatched: 5. Germline loops: CDR1 SGHRS, CDR2 YFSETQ. The CDR3 bases are TGCGCCAGCAGCTTCGGACAGGGGGGAGTTGAAGCTTTCTTT. It translates to CASSFGQGGVEAFF. The variable domain in full, completed from reference TRBV5-1 and TRBJ1-1, reads KAGVTQTPRYLIKTRGQQVTLSCSPISGHRSVSWYQQTPGQGLQFLFEYFSETQRNKGNFPGRFSGRQFSNSRSEMNVSTLELGDSALYLCASSFGQGGVEAFFGQGTRLTVV.

The chain is built from TRBV6-1 and TRBJ1-2; D uncertain. CDR1 MNHNS and CDR2 SASEGT come from the germline V gene. The V and J ends lost 5 bases and 8 bases respectively, with 15 bases between them. The CDR3 is 13 amino acids. The CDR3 region has the DNA TGTGCCAGCAGTTTAGGGTGGGTTAGGGGCTACACCTTC. This translates into CASSLGWVRGYTF.

This clonotype came up a few times. The chain joins TRBV7-9 to TRBJ1-1, with D unresolved. CDR3 length: 10 amino acids. Trimming removed 5 bases at V and 5 bases at J, with 3 bases between. Germline V lookup: CDR1 SEHNR, CDR2 FQNEAQ (reference sequence). The CDR3 region has the DNA TGTGCCAGCAGCCTTACTGAAGCTTTCTTT. Amino acid sequence: CASSLTEAFF.

The chain links TRBV5-1 to TRBJ1-5; no reliable D call. CDR1 and CDR2 from the germline V gene are SGHRS and YFSETQ. CDR3 length: 14 amino acids. Trimming removed 1 base from V and 3 bases from J, with 8 bases in between. The CDR3: CASSLTGLNQPQHF. The DNA of the CDR3 is TGCGCCAGCAGCTTGACGGGCCTCAATCAGCCCCAGCATTTT. Together with reference TRBV5-1 and TRBJ1-5, the CDR3 gives the full variable domain: KAGVTQTPRYLIKTRGQQVTLSCSPISGHRSVSWYQQTPGQGLQFLFEYFSETQRNKGNFPGRFSGRQFSNSRSEMNVSTLELGDSALYLCASSLTGLNQPQHFGDGTRLSIL.

V is TRBV6-2 or TRBV6-3 and J is TRBJ1-1; 7 positions match TRBD1. The CDR3 covers 13 residues. V was clipped by 5 bases and J by 3 bases; unmatched bases: 3. Germline CDR1 and CDR2: MNHEY and SVGEGT. The CDR3 is CASSPTGYTEAFF. CDR3 sequence (DNA): TGTGCCAGCAGTCCGACAGGGTACACTGAAGCTTTCTTT.

This clonotype was counted many times. This chain connects TRBV5-1 to TRBJ2-4, with D perhaps given as TRBD1 or TRBD2 (6 bases each). Germline lookup yields CDR1 SGHRS and CDR2 YFSETQ. The CDR3 length is 17 residues. V lost 1 base and J 1 base, leaving 15 bases between the germline ends. Written as DNA, the CDR3 is TGCGCCAGCAGCTTGTACGGGGGCCTTCTGGCCAAAAACATTCAGTACTTC. Its protein product is CASSLYGGLLAKNIQYF.

This clonotype has just a few counts. The chain carries TRBV6-5 and TRBJ1-4; weak D call: TRBD1 (6 bases). Per the germline V gene, CDR1 is MNHEY and CDR2 is SVGAGI. V was trimmed by 2 bases and J by 7 bases, leaving 11 bases between them. The CDR3 extends over 14 amino acids. The CDR3 here is CASSYEGGGEKLFF. CDR3 in DNA: TGTGCCAGCAGTTACGAGGGGGGAGGTGAAAAACTGTTTTTT.

This clonotype was counted only a few times. The genes are TRBV11-2 and TRBJ1-1; perhaps TRBD1 as D (5 bases). CDR1 and CDR2 from the germline V gene are SGHAT and FQNNGV. The CDR3 runs to 13 residues. V was shortened by 4 bases and J by 9 bases, with 15 bases between the two germline ends. The CDR3 here is CASSSNRDRKAFF. CDR3 nucleotide sequence: TGTGCCAGCAGCTCGAATCGAGACAGAAAAGCTTTCTTT.

This clonotype was observed a few times. In nucleotides, the CDR3 is TGTGCCAGCAGCGACCGGGACAGGAATTCACCCCTCCACTTT. The encoded protein is CASSDRDRNSPLHF. This chain links TRBV5-4 with TRBJ1-6, with 8 bases that match TRBD1. Per germline, CDR1 SGHNT and CDR2 YYREEE (reference sequence). V gave up 4 bases and J gave up 7 bases; unmatched junction bases: 4. This CDR3 comprises 14 residues.

This clonotype showed up just a few times. The chain uses TRBV6-6 and TRBJ1-5, with D unresolved. CDR3 length equals 15 residues. Trimming took off 7 bases at V and 1 base at J, with 14 bases between the two ends. Germline CDR1 MNHNY, CDR2 SVGAGI (reference sequence). Here the CDR3 reads CASISFGESNQPQHF. CDR3 DNA sequence: TGTGCCAGCATATCCTTTGGGGAAAGCAATCAGCCCCAGCATTTT.

This clonotype was seen only a few times. Relative to the germline gene, one junction end is altered; a read error may explain this. This chain joins TRBV7-7 and TRBJ2-1; the D is unclear. This CDR3 contains 15 residues. Looked up from germline, CDR1 is SSHAT and CDR2 is FNYEAQ (reference sequence). The CDR3 here is CASSLVISSYNEQFF. The DNA of the CDR3 is TGTGCTAGCAGCTTAGTGATCAGCTCCTACAATGAGCAGTTCTTC.